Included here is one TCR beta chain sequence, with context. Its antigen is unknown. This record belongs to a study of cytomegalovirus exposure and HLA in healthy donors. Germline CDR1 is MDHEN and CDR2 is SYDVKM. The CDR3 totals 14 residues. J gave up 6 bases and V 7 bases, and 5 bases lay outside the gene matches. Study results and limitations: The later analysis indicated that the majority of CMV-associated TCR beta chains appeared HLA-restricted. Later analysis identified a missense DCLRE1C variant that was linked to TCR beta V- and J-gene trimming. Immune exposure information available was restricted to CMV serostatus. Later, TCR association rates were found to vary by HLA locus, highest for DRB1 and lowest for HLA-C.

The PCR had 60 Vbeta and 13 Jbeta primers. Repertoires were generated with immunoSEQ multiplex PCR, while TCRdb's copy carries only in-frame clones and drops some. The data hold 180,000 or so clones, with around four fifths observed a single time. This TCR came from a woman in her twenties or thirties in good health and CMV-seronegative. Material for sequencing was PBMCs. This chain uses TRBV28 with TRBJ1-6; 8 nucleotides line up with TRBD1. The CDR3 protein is CASKQGGFNSPLHF. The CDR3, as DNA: TGTGCCAGCAAACAGGGGGGCTTTAATTCACCCCTCCACTTT.